In this sample, the clone carrying this TCR beta chain turned up a few times. The data originate from a study of control samples from healthy donors and cancer patients. TCRdb's table, derived via immunoSEQ multiplex PCR, lists solely in-frame clones and lacks some. The sample lists 40,000 to 60,000 clones, 80% to 90% occurring once. The V end was cut by 7 bases, the J end by 3 bases, with 17 bases between. Germline CDR1 and CDR2: MDHEN and SYDVKM. This CDR3 comprises 15 residues. V usage is TRBV28 and J usage is TRBJ2-3, with D perhaps given as TRBD1 or TRBD2 (6 bases each). This clonotype was sampled from a woman between 45 and 60 years old with lung cancer. What was sequenced was PBMCs. The CDR3 loop reads CASTTTRGLTDTQYF. CDR3 DNA sequence: TGTGCCAGCACCACCACCCGGGGGCTTACAGATACGCAGTATTTT. The whole variable domain, remainder taken from reference TRBV28 and TRBJ2-3, is DVKVTQSSRYLVKRTGEKVFLECVQDMDHENMFWYRQDPGLGLRLIYFSYDVKMKEKGDIPEGYSVSREKKERFSLILESASTNQTSMYLCASTTTRGLTDTQYFGPGTRLTVL.